This TCR beta chain was identified in a study of shared clonotypes between healthy human individuals. General study points: Across a handful of donors, naive CD4 shared roughly 5.1%, naive CD8 over 3%, memory CD4 over 2%, memory CD8 over 0.3%.

Using immunoSEQ multiplex PCR, the repertoire was profiled, and TCRdb retains in-frame clones only, with some absent. Among fewer than 850,000 clones listed, less than 80% were seen once. Germline V CDR1 and CDR2: SGDLS, YYNGEE. The CDR3 spans 20 residues. V was clipped by 0 bases and J by 4 bases; unmatched bases: 21. None of the donors, who were healthy HIV-negative adults, had recently had acute infections or vaccinations. As for this clone: Its cognate antigen is unknown.

The specimen sequenced was memory CD4+ T cells sorted from blood. The subset here: CD45RA-negative fraction. The chain uses TRBV9 and TRBJ2-7; the match to TRBD2 covers 8 bases. The sequence was collected from a woman aged 25 to 39 in good health. CDR3 residues: CASSVGFPAGEARNHYEQYF. CDR3 coding DNA: TGTGCCAGCAGCGTAGGATTTCCAGCGGGAGAGGCTCGGAATCATTACGAGCAGTACTTC.